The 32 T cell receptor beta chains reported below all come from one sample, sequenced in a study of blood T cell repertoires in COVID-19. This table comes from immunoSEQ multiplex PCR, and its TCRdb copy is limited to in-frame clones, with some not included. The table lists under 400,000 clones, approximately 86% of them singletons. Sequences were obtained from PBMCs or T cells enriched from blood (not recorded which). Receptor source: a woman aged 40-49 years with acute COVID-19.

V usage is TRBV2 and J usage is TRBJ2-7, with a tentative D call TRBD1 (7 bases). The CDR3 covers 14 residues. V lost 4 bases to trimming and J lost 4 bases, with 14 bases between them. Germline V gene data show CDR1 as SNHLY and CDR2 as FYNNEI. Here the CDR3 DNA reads TGTGCCAGCAGTGGATCACAGGGGAGGTACGAGCAGTACTTC. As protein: CASSGSQGRYEQYF.

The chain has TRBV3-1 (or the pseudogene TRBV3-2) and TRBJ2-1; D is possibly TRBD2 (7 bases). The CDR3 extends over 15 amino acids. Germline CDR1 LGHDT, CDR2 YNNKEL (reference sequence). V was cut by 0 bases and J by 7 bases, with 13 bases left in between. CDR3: CASSQDGGAWNEQFF. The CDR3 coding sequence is TGTGCCAGCAGCCAAGATGGGGGGGCGTGGAATGAGCAGTTCTTC.

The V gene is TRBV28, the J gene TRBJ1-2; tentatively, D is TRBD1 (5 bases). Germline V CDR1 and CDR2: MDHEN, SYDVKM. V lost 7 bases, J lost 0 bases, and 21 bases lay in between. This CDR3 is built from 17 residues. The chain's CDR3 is CASTTGQGSEANYGYTF. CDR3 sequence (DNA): TGTGCCAGCACCACCGGGCAGGGATCAGAAGCTAACTATGGCTACACCTTC.

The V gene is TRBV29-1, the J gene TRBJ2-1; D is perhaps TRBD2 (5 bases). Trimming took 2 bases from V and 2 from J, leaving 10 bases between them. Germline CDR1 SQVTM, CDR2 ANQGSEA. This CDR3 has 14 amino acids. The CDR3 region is CSVEPREAYNEQFF. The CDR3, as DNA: TGCAGCGTTGAACCCCGGGAAGCCTACAATGAGCAGTTCTTC.

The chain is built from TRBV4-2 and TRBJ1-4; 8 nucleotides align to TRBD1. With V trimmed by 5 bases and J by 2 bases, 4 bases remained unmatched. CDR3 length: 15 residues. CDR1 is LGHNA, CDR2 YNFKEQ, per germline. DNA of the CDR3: TGTGCCAGCAGCTCGAGACAGGGGACTAATGAAAAACTGTTTTTT. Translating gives CASSSRQGTNEKLFF.

The CDR3 nucleotides are TGTGCCAGCAGTAAACGGACTAGTCTTACGGAGACCCAGTACTTC. It yields the protein CASSKRTSLTETQYF. The V and J genes are TRBV6-5 and TRBJ2-5; 7 bases are shared with TRBD2. V trimming: 5 bases; J trimming: 5 bases; junction bases outside the gene matches: 11. Germline V gives CDR1 MNHEY, CDR2 SVGAGI. This CDR3 contains 15 residues.

As DNA, the CDR3 is TGTGCCAGCAGCCTTAGGACAGGGGGCCGGGTTGAGACCCAGTACTTC. It codes for CASSLRTGGRVETQYF. The rearrangement uses TRBV3-1 (or the pseudogene TRBV3-2) and TRBJ2-5; 11 nucleotides agree with TRBD1. The CDR3 has 16 amino acids. After removal of 4 bases from V and 5 bases from J, the junction contained 9 bases not matched to a gene. Germline V gene sequence: CDR1 LGHDT, CDR2 YNNKEL (reference sequence).

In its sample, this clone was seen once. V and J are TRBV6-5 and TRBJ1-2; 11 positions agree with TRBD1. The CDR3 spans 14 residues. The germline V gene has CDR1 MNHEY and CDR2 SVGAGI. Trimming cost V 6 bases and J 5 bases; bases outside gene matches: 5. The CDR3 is CASRGTGGRYGYTF. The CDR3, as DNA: TGTGCCAGCAGGGGGACAGGGGGTAGATATGGCTACACCTTC.

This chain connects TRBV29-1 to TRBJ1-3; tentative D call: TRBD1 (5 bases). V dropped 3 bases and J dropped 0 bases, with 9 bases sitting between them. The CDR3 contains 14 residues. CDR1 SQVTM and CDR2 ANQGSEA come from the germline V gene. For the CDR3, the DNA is TGCAGCGTTGACGTCAGGGACTCTGGAAACACCATATATTTT. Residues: CSVDVRDSGNTIYF.

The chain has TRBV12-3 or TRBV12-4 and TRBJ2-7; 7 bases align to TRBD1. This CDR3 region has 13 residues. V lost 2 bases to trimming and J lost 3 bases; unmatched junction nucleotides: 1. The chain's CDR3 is CASSLPGGYEQYF. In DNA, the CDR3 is TGTGCCAGCAGTTTACCAGGGGGCTACGAGCAGTACTTC.

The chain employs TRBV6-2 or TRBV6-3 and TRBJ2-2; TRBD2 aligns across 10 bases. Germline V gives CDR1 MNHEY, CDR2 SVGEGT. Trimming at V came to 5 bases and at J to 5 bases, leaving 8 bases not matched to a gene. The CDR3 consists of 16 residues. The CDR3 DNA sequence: TGTGCCAGCAGTAACGTTCTAGCGGGAGAGACCGGGGAGCTGTTTTTT. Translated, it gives CASSNVLAGETGELFF.

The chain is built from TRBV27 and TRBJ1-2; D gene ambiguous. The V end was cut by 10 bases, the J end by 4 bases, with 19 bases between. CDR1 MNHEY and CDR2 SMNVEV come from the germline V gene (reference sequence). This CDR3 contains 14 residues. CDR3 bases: TGTGCCAAGACGACAAAGACCTATTCCTATGGCTACACCTTC. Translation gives CAKTTKTYSYGYTF.

For the CDR3, the DNA is TGTGCCAGCAGCCCGTCCCCAGGGGGCGGTCAGCCCCAGCATTTT. This encodes CASSPSPGGGQPQHF. The chain recombines TRBV3-1 (or the pseudogene TRBV3-2) with TRBJ1-5; 8 nucleotides match TRBD1. The ends lost 4 bases at V and 6 bases at J; junction bases unmatched: 8. CDR3 size: 15 residues. Germline V CDR1 and CDR2: LGHDT, YNNKEL (reference sequence).

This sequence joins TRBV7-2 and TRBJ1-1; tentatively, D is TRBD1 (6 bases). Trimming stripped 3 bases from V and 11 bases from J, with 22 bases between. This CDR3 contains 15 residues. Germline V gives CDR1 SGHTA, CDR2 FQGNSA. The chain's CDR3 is CASSFPYPRTVGAFF. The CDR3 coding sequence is TGTGCCAGCAGCTTCCCATATCCGCGGACAGTGGGCGCTTTCTTT.

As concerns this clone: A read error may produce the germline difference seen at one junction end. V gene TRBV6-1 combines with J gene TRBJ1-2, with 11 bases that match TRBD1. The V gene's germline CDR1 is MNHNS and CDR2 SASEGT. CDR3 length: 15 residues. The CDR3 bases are TGTGCCAGCAATGAACGGACAGGGGGCAGCTATGGCTACACCTTC. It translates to CASNERTGGSYGYTF.

CDR3 region: CATSDPQARGTYEQYF. The CDR3 coding sequence is TGTGCCACCAGTGATCCCCAGGCCAGGGGTACCTACGAGCAGTACTTC. The rearrangement joins TRBV24-1 to TRBJ2-7; D may be TRBD1 (6 bases). This CDR3 region has 16 residues. Per the germline V gene, CDR1 is KGHDR and CDR2 is SFDVKD. Trimming cost V 3 bases and J 2 bases, with 16 bases left between them.

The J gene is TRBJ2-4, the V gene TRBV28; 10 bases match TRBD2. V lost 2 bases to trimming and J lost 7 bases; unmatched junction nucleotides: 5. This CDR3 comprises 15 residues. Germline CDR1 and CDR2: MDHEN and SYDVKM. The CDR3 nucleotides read TGTGCCAGCAGTTTAGGAGCGGGAGGGGATAACATTCAGTACTTC. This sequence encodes CASSLGAGGDNIQYF.

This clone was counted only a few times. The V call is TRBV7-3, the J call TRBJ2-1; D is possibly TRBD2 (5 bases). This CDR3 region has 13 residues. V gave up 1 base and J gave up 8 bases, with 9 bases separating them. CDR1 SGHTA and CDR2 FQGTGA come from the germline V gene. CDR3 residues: CASSLNLGDEQFF. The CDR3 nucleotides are TGTGCCAGCAGCTTAAATCTCGGGGATGAGCAGTTCTTC. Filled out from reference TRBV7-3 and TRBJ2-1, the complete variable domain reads GAGVSQTPSNKVTEKGKYVELRCDPISGHTALYWYRQSLGQGPEFLIYFQGTGAADDSGLPNDRFFAVRPEGSVSTLKIQRTERGDSAVYLCASSLNLGDEQFFGPGTRLTVL.

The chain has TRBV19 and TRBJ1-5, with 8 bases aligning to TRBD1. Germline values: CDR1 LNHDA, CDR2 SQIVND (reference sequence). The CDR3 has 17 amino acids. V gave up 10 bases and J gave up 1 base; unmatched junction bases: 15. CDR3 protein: CATQYAGGLGSNQPQHF. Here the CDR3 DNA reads TGTGCCACCCAGTATGCAGGGGGCCTCGGGAGCAATCAGCCCCAGCATTTT.

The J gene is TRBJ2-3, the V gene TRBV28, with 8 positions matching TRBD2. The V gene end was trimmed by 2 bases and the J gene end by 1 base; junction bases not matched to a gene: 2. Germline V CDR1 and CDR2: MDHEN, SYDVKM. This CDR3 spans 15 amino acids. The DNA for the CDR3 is TGTGCCAGCAGTTTAGCCGGGGGGGGCACAGATACGCAGTATTTT. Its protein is CASSLAGGGTDTQYF. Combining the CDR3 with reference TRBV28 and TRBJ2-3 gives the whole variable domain DVKVTQSSRYLVKRTGEKVFLECVQDMDHENMFWYRQDPGLGLRLIYFSYDVKMKEKGDIPEGYSVSREKKERFSLILESASTNQTSMYLCASSLAGGGTDTQYFGPGTRLTVL.

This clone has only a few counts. CDR3 region: CASSFSGSGTGELFF. In DNA, the CDR3 is TGTGCCAGCAGCTTTAGCGGGAGCGGGACCGGGGAGCTGTTTTTT. This chain uses TRBV7-2 with TRBJ2-2, with 9 bases fitting TRBD2. This CDR3 is built from 15 residues. The V gene's germline CDR1 is SGHTA and CDR2 FQGNSA. V trimming: 3 bases; J trimming: 5 bases; junction bases outside the gene matches: 4.

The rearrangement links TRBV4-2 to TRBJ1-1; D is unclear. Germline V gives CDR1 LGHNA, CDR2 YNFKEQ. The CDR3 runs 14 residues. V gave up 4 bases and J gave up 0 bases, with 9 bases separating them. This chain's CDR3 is CASSPRAMNTEAFF. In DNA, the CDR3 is TGTGCCAGCAGCCCGAGGGCCATGAACACTGAAGCTTTCTTT.

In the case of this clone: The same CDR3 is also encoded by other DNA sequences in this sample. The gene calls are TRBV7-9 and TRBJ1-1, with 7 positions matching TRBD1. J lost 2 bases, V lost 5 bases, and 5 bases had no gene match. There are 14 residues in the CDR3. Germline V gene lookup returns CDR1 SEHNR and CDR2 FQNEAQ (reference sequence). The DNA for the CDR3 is TGTGCCAGCAGCCTCCGGGACAGCAACACTGAAGCTTTCTTT. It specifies CASSLRDSNTEAFF.

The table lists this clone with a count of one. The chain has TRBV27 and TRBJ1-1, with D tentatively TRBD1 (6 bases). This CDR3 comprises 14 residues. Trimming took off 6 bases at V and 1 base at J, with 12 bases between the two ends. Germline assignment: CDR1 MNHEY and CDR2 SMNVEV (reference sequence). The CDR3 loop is CASRKEQGNTEAFF. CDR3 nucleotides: TGTGCCAGCAGGAAAGAACAGGGGAACACTGAAGCTTTCTTT.

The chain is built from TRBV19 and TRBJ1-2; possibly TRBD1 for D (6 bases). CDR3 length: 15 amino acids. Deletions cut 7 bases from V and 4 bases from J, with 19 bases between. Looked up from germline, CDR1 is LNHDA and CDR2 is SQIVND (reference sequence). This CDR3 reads CASNLGGGRSYGYTF. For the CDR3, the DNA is TGTGCCAGTAACCTGGGTGGGGGCCGGAGCTATGGCTACACCTTC.

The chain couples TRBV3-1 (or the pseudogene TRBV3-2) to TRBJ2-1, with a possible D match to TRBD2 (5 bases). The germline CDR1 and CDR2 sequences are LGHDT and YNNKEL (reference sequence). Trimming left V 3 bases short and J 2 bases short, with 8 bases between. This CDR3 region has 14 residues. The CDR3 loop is CASSHRGPYNEQFF. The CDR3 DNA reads TGTGCCAGCAGCCACCGGGGTCCCTACAATGAGCAGTTCTTC.

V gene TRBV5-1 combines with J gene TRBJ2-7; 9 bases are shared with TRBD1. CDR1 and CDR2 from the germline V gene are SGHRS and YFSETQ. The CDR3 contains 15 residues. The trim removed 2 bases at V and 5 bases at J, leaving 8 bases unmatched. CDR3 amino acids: CASSLGGTGTHEQYF. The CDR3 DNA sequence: TGCGCCAGCAGCTTAGGGGGGACAGGGACCCACGAGCAGTACTTC.

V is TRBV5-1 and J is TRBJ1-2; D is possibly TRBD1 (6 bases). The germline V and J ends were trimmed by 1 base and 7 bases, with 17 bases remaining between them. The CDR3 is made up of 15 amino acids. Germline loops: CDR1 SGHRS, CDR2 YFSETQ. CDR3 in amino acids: CASSLSQGWPSGYTF. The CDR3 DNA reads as TGCGCCAGCAGCTTGTCTCAGGGGTGGCCGAGTGGCTACACCTTC.

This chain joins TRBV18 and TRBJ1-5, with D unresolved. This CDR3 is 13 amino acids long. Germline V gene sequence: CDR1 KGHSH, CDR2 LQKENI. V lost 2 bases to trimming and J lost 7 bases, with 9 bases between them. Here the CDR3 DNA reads TGTGCCAGCTCACCAGGGCCAGGCCAGCCCCAGCATTTT. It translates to CASSPGPGQPQHF.

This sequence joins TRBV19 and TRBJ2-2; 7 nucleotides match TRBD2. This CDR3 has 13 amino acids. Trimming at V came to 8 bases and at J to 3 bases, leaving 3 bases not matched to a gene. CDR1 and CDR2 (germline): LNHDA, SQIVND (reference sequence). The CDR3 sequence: CASGGEYTGELFF. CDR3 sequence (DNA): TGTGCCAGTGGGGGGGAGTACACCGGGGAGCTGTTTTTT.

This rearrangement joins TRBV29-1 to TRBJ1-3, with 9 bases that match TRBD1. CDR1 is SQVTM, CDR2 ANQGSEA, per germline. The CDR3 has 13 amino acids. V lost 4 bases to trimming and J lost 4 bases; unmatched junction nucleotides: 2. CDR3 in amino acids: CSVGTGVGNTIYF. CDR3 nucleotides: TGCAGCGTTGGGACAGGGGTCGGAAACACCATATATTTT.

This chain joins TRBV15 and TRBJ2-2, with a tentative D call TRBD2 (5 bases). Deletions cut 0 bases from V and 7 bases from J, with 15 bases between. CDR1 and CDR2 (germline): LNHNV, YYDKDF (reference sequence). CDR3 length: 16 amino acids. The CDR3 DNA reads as TGTGCCACCAGCAGAGATCAAGGTAGCGCTGGCGGGGAGCTGTTTTTT. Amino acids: CATSRDQGSAGGELFF.